This TCR beta chain was found in a study of blood T cell repertoires in COVID-19. Study at large: Samples representing acute and convalescent COVID-19 were sourced from the United States, Italy and Spain. T cells, B-cell-depleted T cells, or PBMCs supplied cDNA or gDNA.

Seattle's enrolled individuals joined amid active infection and were then monitored longitudinally. Germline lookup yields CDR1 LGHDT and CDR2 YNNKEL (reference sequence). CDR3 length: 16 residues. Trimming removed 8 bases from V and 5 bases from J, with 24 bases in between. Profiling relied on immunoSEQ multiplex PCR, and the TCRdb table lists in-frame clones only, not all of them. This sample has over 200,000 clones; 75% to 85% occur once, and the top ten carry roughly 1.3%. The specimen was peripheral blood. The receptor comes from a woman aged 25 to 39 with COVID-19, enrolled during active disease. V usage is TRBV3-1 (or the pseudogene TRBV3-2) and J usage is TRBJ2-5, with D unresolved. The CDR3: CASSLGSGRRSETQYF. CDR3 nucleotide sequence: TGTGCCAGCTCCCTAGGCAGTGGCAGAAGGTCGGAGACCCAGTACTTC.